This is a list of T cell receptor beta chains from one sample in a study of blood T cell repertoires in COVID-19. The method was immunoSEQ multiplex PCR; TCRdb's version includes in-frame clones alone and lacks a portion of them. The data contain hundreds of thousands of clones, 84% of them singletons. Sequencing was done on a sample of peripheral blood. These receptors were collected from a man aged 25-45 years with active or convalescent COVID-19. Both conserved end residues are part of each CDR3. The D gene is left open where the match is weak. The size field is filled for only some rows; it gives once, few, many or a size class.

D,V,size,J,CDR3,DNA
-,TRBV28,-,TRBJ1-2,CASSLSTEAIYGYTF,TGTGCCAGCAGTCTCTCCACAGAAGCAATCTATGGCTACACCTTC
-,TRBV30,-,TRBJ2-7,CAWSVRVSGEQYF,TGTGCCTGGAGTGTACGAGTCTCGGGGGAGCAGTACTTC
-,TRBV7-9,-,TRBJ1-2,CASSLQVQYGYTF,TGTGCCAGCAGCTTACAGGTTCAGTATGGCTACACCTTC
-,TRBV6-2/TRBV6-3,-,TRBJ2-7,CASSYPAEQYF,TGTGCCAGCAGTTACCCCGCGGAGCAGTACTTC
-,TRBV9,-,TRBJ1-5,CASSVEPWWGGQPQHF,TGTGCCAGCAGCGTAGAACCATGGTGGGGGGGTCAGCCCCAGCATTTT
-,TRBV10-2,-,TRBJ1-5,CASSIGGNAGHQPQHF,TGCGCCAGCAGTATAGGAGGTAATGCCGGGCATCAGCCCCAGCATTTT
TRBD2,TRBV5-6,once,TRBJ2-7,CASSFWGGPVEQYF,TGTGCCAGCAGCTTTTGGGGAGGGCCCGTCGAGCAGTACTTC
-,TRBV2,-,TRBJ2-3,CASSPTEDTQYF,TGTGCCAGCAGTCCAACCGAGGATACGCAGTATTTT
TRBD1,TRBV3-1/TRBV3-2,-,TRBJ2-2,CASSQAGTGRTGELFF,TGTGCCAGCAGCCAGGCCGGGACAGGGAGGACCGGGGAGCTGTTTTTT
-,TRBV5-4,-,TRBJ2-3,CASSLTDTQYF,TGTGCCAGCAGCCTCACAGATACGCAGTATTTT
TRBD1,TRBV28,-,TRBJ2-7,CASSPTGTATYEQYF,TGTGCCAGCAGCCCTACCGGGACAGCGACCTACGAGCAGTACTTC
-,TRBV3-1/TRBV3-2,-,TRBJ2-5,CASSRVTVRETQYF,TGTGCCAGCAGCCGGGTGACAGTTCGAGAGACCCAGTACTTC
TRBD1,TRBV18,few,TRBJ1-6,CASSLMDRDLIGYNSPLHF,TGTGCCAGCTCACTGATGGACAGGGACTTGATCGGGTATAATTCACCCCTCCACTTT
TRBD2,TRBV9,-,TRBJ2-3,CASGTSGRTSTDTQYF,TGTGCCAGCGGGACTAGCGGGAGAACTAGCACAGATACGCAGTATTTT
TRBD2,TRBV9,-,TRBJ2-1,CASSLLAGGNNEQFF,TGTGCCAGCAGCCTTCTAGCGGGAGGCAACAATGAGCAGTTCTTC
-,TRBV4-3,-,TRBJ1-2,CASSLTLGEGYTF,TGCGCCAGCAGCCTGACCCTAGGGGAAGGCTACACCTTC
-,TRBV2,few,TRBJ1-1,CASSGQIMNTEAFF,TGTGCCAGCAGCGGACAGATCATGAACACTGAAGCTTTCTTT
TRBD1,TRBV28,-,TRBJ1-2,CASSPLDRGGFGYTF,TGTGCCAGCAGTCCCCTCGACAGGGGGGGCTTCGGCTACACCTTC
-,TRBV12-2,few,TRBJ1-5,CASRNSPPQHF,TGTGCAAGTCGAAATAGCCCGCCCCAGCATTTT
TRBD1,TRBV29-1,-,TRBJ2-7,CSAGDRVYEQYF,TGCAGCGCCGGGGACAGGGTCTACGAGCAGTACTTC
TRBD1,TRBV28,-,TRBJ1-2,CASETGAGYGYTF,TGTGCCAGCGAGACAGGGGCCGGCTATGGCTACACCTTC
TRBD1,TRBV6-5,-,TRBJ2-7,CASWDRAMSYEQYF,TGTGCCAGCTGGGACAGGGCTATGTCCTACGAGCAGTACTTC
-,TRBV6-6,-,TRBJ2-6,CASSYRGGGANVLTF,TGTGCCAGCAGTTACAGGGGCGGTGGGGCCAACGTCCTGACTTTC
-,TRBV7-9,-,TRBJ1-4,CASSRGQNNEKLFF,TGTGCCAGCAGCCGCGGACAGAATAATGAAAAACTGTTTTTT
-,TRBV27,-,TRBJ1-1,CASTLTAQNTEAFF,TGTGCCAGCACCCTGACAGCACAGAACACTGAAGCTTTCTTT
-,TRBV30,-,TRBJ1-5,CACRGPKDQPQHF,TGTGCCTGCAGGGGACCTAAAGATCAGCCCCAGCATTTT
-,TRBV5-8,-,TRBJ1-5,CASSFTTGWHF,TGTGCCAGCAGCTTTACGACAGGCTGGCATTTT
-,TRBV18,-,TRBJ2-2,CASSPRQDHTGELFF,TGTGCCAGCTCACCAAGACAGGACCACACCGGGGAGCTGTTTTTT
TRBD2,TRBV18,-,TRBJ2-3,CASSPRLAGSTDTQYF,TGTGCCAGCTCACCTCGACTAGCGGGGTCGACAGATACGCAGTATTTT
TRBD1,TRBV3-1/TRBV3-2,-,TRBJ1-2,CASSQERIRGLATF,TGTGCCAGCAGCCAAGAGAGGATTAGGGGGCTTGCCACCTTC
TRBD1,TRBV2,-,TRBJ1-5,CASSPDRGNQPQHF,TGTGCCAGCAGTCCAGACAGGGGCAATCAGCCCCAGCATTTT
TRBD1,TRBV7-2,-,TRBJ2-5,CASSLESRGQETQYF,TGTGCCAGCAGCTTAGAGAGCAGGGGGCAGGAGACCCAGTACTTC
-,TRBV19,-,TRBJ2-5,CASSLGGGTQYF,TGTGCCAGTAGCCTTGGCGGAGGGACCCAGTACTTC
TRBD1,TRBV11-3,-,TRBJ2-5,CASSSGSGTGLRETQYF,TGTGCCAGCAGCTCCGGCTCCGGGACAGGACTCCGGGAGACCCAGTACTTC
-,TRBV3-1/TRBV3-2,-,TRBJ2-3,CASSQTRFGDTQYF,TGTGCCAGCAGCCAAACTAGGTTCGGAGATACGCAGTATTTT
TRBD2,TRBV25-1,-,TRBJ2-3,CASTAGLAGGPGAQYF,TGTGCCAGCACCGCCGGACTAGCGGGGGGGCCTGGGGCGCAGTATTTT
TRBD1,TRBV7-2,-,TRBJ2-7,CASSFDRDPPYEQYF,TGTGCCAGCAGCTTCGACAGGGACCCCCCCTACGAGCAGTACTTC
-,TRBV6-2/TRBV6-3,-,TRBJ1-1,CASSFQQGSGTEAFF,TGTGCCAGCAGTTTCCAACAGGGTTCAGGGACTGAAGCTTTCTTT
TRBD2,TRBV9,-,TRBJ2-3,CASSSRLARTDTQYF,TGTGCCAGCAGCTCCAGACTAGCGAGAACAGATACGCAGTATTTT
-,TRBV6-2/TRBV6-3,-,TRBJ1-5,CASSSAGANQPQHF,TGTGCCAGCAGTTCTGCGGGGGCCAATCAGCCCCAGCATTTT
-,TRBV5-6,few,TRBJ1-1,CASSPFRVLAEAFF,TGTGCCAGCAGCCCTTTCAGGGTTTTGGCTGAAGCTTTCTTT
-,TRBV5-1,once,TRBJ1-6,CASWRTGTGWSPLHF,TGCGCCAGCTGGCGAACAGGGACCGGATGGTCACCCCTCCACTTT
-,TRBV7-2,-,TRBJ1-6,CASTSYNSPLHF,TGTGCCAGCACTTCCTATAATTCACCCCTCCACTTT
-,TRBV5-3,-,TRBJ2-7,CARSPPGWRGASYEQYF,TGTGCCAGAAGCCCCCCTGGCTGGCGGGGAGCCTCCTACGAGCAGTACTTC
TRBD2,TRBV15,-,TRBJ2-3,CATSRDKASGGSDTQYF,TGTGCCACCAGCAGAGATAAGGCTAGCGGGGGCTCAGATACGCAGTATTTT
TRBD2,TRBV9,-,TRBJ2-2,CASSVLAAANTGELFF,TGTGCCAGCAGCGTCCTAGCGGCCGCGAACACCGGGGAGCTGTTTTTT
TRBD1,TRBV2,-,TRBJ2-2,CAIQLGQGNTGELFF,TGTGCCATACAATTGGGACAGGGGAACACCGGGGAGCTGTTTTTT
TRBD2,TRBV9,-,TRBJ2-7,CASSVSGGALEQYF,TGTGCCAGCAGCGTTAGCGGGGGGGCCCTCGAGCAGTACTTC
-,TRBV27,few,TRBJ2-1,CASSLGRVPYNEQFF,TGTGCCAGCAGTTTGGGGCGAGTACCTTACAATGAGCAGTTCTTC
-,TRBV19,-,TRBJ2-1,CASTGNNEQFF,TGTGCCAGTACAGGTAACAATGAGCAGTTCTTC
TRBD1,TRBV5-6,-,TRBJ2-2,CASSVPGQAGTGELFF,TGTGCCAGCAGCGTTCCGGGACAGGCAGGGACCGGGGAGCTGTTTTTT
TRBD2,TRBV28,-,TRBJ2-7,CASSYIGTRGYEQYF,TGTGCCAGCAGTTATATCGGGACTAGAGGATACGAGCAGTACTTC
TRBD1,TRBV19,-,TRBJ1-2,CASSTGQGAEGYTF,TGTGCCAGTAGTACGGGACAGGGGGCGGAAGGCTACACCTTC
TRBD1,TRBV7-9,-,TRBJ1-5,CASSPRQGRGWRCNQPQHF,TGTGCCAGCAGCCCGAGACAGGGCCGGGGGTGGAGGTGCAATCAGCCCCAGCATTTT
TRBD2,TRBV5-6,-,TRBJ2-1,CASSLGGLAGTDEQFF,TGTGCCAGCAGCTTGGGGGGACTAGCGGGAACCGATGAGCAGTTCTTC